This is a list of T cell receptor beta chains from one sample in a study of persistence of HIV-infected CD4 T cells. These receptors have no known antigen. TCRdb keeps only in-frame clones here, not all; method: immunoSEQ multiplex PCR. This sample has some 21,000 clones, with more than 75% found just once. The source material was CD4+ T cells sorted from PBMCs after approximately 19-hour stimulation, sampled from a patient who received antiretroviral therapy. Receptors originate from an adult man with HIV who was CMV-seropositive. CDR3s include the opening cysteine and the closing phenylalanine or tryptophan.

J gene: TRBJ2-7; V gene: TRBV5-4; CDR3 protein: CASSPDLRSGYEQYF
J gene: TRBJ1-6; V gene: TRBV6-5; CDR3 protein: CASSYSNRDNSPLHF
J gene: TRBJ1-2; V gene: TRBV6-5; CDR3 protein: CASSLGDNYGYTF
J gene: TRBJ1-6; V gene: TRBV7-9; CDR3 protein: CASTAGAYNSPLHF
J gene: TRBJ2-2; V gene: TRBV6-5; CDR3 protein: CASSSTPGTGELFF
J gene: TRBJ2-2; V gene: TRBV24-1; CDR3 protein: CATSDPMTGNTGELFF
J gene: TRBJ1-3; V gene: TRBV28; CDR3 protein: CASRGASSGNTIYF
J gene: TRBJ2-7; V gene: TRBV2; CDR3 protein: CASRQSSYEQYF
J gene: TRBJ2-3; V gene: TRBV19; CDR3 protein: CASSRTGITDTQYF
J gene: TRBJ1-4; V gene: TRBV27; CDR3 protein: CASSLRQGNLPNEKLFF
J gene: TRBJ1-2; V gene: TRBV5-6; CDR3 protein: CASRVGQGMLDGYTF
J gene: TRBJ2-3; V gene: TRBV9; CDR3 protein: CASSPTSQDTQYF
J gene: TRBJ1-2; V gene: TRBV7-8; CDR3 protein: CASSLERNYGYTF